This T cell receptor (beta chain) was sequenced for a study of beta chain features in type 1 diabetes. Study observations and caveats: People with Type 1 diabetes carried modestly yet significantly shorter TCRB CDR3s in all four CD4+ subsets.

On this clone: The antigen remains undetermined.

In germline, CDR1 is SEHNR, CDR2 FQNEAQ (reference sequence). This CDR3 is 14 amino acids long. V lost 7 bases, J lost 10 bases, and 19 bases lay in between. Every bit of the isolated RNA underwent reverse transcription, so sequencing read expressed TCRB transcripts. The repertoire was sequenced with immunoSEQ multiplex PCR; TCRdb's copy has only in-frame clones and lacks some. The sample contains 100,000 to 150,000 clones, around 9% of which appear only once. The sequenced sample was central memory CD4+ T cells from blood. The chain recombines TRBV7-9 with TRBJ1-4; D uncertain. The origin of this receptor is a man aged 25 to 40 with type 1 diabetes. The CDR3 here is CASTLGEGDRKLFF. The CDR3 DNA reads as TGTGCCAGCACCCTCGGTGAGGGTGATAGAAAACTGTTTTTT.